The clone carrying this T cell receptor beta chain was counted between two and nine times. Sequencing was performed with immunoSEQ multiplex PCR; in TCRdb, only in-frame clones are kept and a portion is missing. The table includes about 68,000 clones, approximately 86% detected once. This sample was taken from a study of blood T cell repertoires in COVID-19. The germline CDR1 and CDR2 sequences are SGHRS and YFSETQ. This CDR3 has 13 amino acids. Trimming removed 4 bases from V and 7 bases from J, with 14 bases in between. This TCR was sampled from a man older than 75 with COVID-19, enrolled during active disease. Sequenced material: peripheral blood. The rearrangement links TRBV5-1 to TRBJ1-2; D is ambiguous. As DNA, the CDR3 is TGCGCCAGCAGCCCCCAGGTCAAGTCTGGCTACACCTTC. Its translation: CASSPQVKSGYTF.